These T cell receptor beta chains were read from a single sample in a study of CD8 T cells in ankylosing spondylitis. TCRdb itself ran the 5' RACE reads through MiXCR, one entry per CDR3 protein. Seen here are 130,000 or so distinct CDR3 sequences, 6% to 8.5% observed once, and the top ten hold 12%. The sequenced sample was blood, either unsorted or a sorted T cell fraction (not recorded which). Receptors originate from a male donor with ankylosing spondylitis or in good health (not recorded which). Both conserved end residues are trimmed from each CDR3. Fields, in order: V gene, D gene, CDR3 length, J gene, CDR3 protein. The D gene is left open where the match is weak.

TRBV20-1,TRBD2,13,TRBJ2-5,SAPPLAAGGHTQY
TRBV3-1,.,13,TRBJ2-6,ASSQEGPGANVLT
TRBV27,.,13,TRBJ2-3,ASSMGQEPTDTQY
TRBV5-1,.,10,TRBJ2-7,ASSLTTYEQY
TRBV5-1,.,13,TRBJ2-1,ASSLDTGGGNEQF
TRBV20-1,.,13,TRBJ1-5,SARVSHRDNQPQH
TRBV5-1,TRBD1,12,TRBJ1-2,ASSSGQDNYGYT
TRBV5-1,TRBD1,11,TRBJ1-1,ASTGTVNTEAF
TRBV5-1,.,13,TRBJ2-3,ASSLAGGFADTQY
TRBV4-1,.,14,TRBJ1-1,ASSQGDYGGGTEAF
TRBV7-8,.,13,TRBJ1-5,ASSSTRGRRQPQH
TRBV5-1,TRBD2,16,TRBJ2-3,ASSPTPLAGGTTDTQY
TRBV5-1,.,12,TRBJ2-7,ASSLLIGQGEQY
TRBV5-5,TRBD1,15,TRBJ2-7,ASSKIPTGLTAYEQY
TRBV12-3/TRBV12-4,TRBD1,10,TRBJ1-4,ASIRDRDKLF
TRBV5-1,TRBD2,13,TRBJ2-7,ASSYNSGSRYEQY
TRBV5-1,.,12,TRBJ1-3,ASSFGQSGNTIY
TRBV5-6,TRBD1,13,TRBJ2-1,ASSLGTGGSNEQF
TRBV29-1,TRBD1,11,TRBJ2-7,SVSGTGPYEQY
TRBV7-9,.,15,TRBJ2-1,ASSLRGMGLDGNEQF
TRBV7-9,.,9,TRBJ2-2,ASMQTGELF
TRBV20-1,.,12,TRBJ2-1,SASIRVAGNEQF
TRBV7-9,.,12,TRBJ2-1,ASSDSGLYNEQF
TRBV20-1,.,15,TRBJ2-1,SARSWSARDSYNEQF
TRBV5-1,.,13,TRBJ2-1,ASGAGLSSYNEQF
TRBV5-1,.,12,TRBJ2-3,ASSLRGEVDTQY
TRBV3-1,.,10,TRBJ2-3,ASSHRTDTQY
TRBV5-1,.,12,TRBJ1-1,ASSAGTANTEAF
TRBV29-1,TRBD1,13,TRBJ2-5,SVENRDRGSETQY
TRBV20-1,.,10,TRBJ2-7,SAPDESYEQY
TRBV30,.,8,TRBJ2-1,AWSVNEQF
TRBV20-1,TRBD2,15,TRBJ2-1,SARIAGREFSYNEQF
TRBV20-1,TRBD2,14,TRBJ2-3,SARDTLAGEADTQY
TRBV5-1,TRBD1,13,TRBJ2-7,ASSWTGTGEGEQY
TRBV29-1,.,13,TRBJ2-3,SVEGRPRSTDTQY
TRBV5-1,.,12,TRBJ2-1,ASHRGGAQNEQF
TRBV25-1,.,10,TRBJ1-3,ASSEAGNTIY
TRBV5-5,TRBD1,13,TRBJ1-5,ASSLGQGMGQPQH
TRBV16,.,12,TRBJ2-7,ASSRPVGNYEQY
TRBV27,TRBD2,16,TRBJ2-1,ASKFGSGSAGLYNEQF
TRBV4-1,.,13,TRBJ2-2,ASSQGARSTGELF
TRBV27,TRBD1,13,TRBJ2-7,ASSRPKDRGYEQY
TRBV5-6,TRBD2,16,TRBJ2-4,ASSSGLAGVNAKNIQY
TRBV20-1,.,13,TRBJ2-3,SASVWLGGTDTQY
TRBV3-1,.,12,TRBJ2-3,ASSHWQDTDTQY
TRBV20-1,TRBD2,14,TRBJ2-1,SALTSGGPGYNEQF
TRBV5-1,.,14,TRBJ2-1,ASSLSEGGPANEQF
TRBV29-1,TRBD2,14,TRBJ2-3,SVAGLAGGRTDTQY
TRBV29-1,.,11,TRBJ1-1,SVASVLRTEAF
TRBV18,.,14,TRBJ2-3,ASSPRPGSNTDTQY
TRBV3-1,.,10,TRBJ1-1,ASRRQGTEAF
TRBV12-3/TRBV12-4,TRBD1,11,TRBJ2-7,ASSSGQGYEQY